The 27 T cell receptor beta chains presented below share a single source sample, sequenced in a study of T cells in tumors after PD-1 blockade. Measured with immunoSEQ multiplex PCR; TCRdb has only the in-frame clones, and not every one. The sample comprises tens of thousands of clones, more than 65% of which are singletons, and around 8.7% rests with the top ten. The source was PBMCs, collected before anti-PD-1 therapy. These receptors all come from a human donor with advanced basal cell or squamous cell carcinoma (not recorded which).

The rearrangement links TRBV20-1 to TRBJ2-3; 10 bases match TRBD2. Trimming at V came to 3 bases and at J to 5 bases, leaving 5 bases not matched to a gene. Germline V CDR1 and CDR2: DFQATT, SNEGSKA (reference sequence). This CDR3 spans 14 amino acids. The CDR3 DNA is TGCAGTGCTAGTTCTAGCGGGGGTAAAGATACGCAGTATTTT. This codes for CSASSSGGKDTQYF.

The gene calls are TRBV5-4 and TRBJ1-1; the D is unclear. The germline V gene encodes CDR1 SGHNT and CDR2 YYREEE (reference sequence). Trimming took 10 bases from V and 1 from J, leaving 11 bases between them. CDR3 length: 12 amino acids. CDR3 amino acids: CAGSLPNTEAFF. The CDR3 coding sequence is TGTGCCGGTTCGCTCCCGAACACTGAAGCTTTCTTT.

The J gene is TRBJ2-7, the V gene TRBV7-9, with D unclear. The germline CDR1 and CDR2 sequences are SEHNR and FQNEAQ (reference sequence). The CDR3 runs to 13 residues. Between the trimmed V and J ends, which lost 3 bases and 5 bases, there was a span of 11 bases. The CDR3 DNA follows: TGTGCCAGCAGCTTGTTGTATCCAGACGAGCAGTACTTC. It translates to CASSLLYPDEQYF.

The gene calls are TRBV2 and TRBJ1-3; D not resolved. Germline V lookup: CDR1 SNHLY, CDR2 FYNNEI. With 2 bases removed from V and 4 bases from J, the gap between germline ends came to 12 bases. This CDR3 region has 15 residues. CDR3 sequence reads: CASSEIPNAGNTIYF. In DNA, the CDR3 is TGTGCCAGCAGTGAAATTCCCAACGCGGGAAACACCATATATTTT.

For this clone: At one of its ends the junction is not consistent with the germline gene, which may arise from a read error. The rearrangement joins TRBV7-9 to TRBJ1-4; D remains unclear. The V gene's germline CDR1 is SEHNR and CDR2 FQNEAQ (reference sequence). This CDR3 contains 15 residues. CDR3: CASSLAPGVNEKLFF. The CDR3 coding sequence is TGTGCCAGCAGCCTAGCCCCCGGTGTTAATGAAAAACTGTTTTTT.

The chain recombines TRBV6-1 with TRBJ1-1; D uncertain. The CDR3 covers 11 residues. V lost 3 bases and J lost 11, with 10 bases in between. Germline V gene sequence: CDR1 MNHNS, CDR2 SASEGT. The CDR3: CASSDPGWAFF. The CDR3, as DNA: TGTGCCAGCAGTGATCCCGGTTGGGCTTTCTTT.

DNA for the CDR3: TGTGCCAGCAGGGACAGGGGCTTCTCCTACAATGAGCAGTTCTTC. Protein product: CASRDRGFSYNEQFF. This chain links TRBV27 with TRBJ2-1; TRBD1 agrees at 9 bases. Germline V gives CDR1 MNHEY, CDR2 SMNVEV (reference sequence). CDR3 length equals 15 residues. Unmatched junction bases numbered 3, after V lost 6 bases and J lost 0 bases.

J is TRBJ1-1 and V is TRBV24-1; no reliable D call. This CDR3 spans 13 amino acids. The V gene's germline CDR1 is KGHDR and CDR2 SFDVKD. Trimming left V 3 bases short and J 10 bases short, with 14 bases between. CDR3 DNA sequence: TGTGCCACCAGTGATCCCTTGCTGGATCGAGCTTTCTTT. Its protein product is CATSDPLLDRAFF.

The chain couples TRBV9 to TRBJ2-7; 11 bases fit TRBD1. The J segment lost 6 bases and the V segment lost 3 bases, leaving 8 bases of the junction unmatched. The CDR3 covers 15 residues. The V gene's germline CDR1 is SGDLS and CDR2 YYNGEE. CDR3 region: CASSAAGTGGGEQYF. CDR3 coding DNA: TGTGCCAGCAGCGCAGCCGGGACAGGGGGAGGCGAGCAGTACTTC.

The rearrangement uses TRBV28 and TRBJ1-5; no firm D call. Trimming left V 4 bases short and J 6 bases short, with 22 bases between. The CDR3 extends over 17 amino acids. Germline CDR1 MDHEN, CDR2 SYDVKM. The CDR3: CASSSNGVFYPGQPQHF. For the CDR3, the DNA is TGTGCCAGCAGTTCAAATGGGGTTTTTTATCCGGGTCAGCCCCAGCATTTT.

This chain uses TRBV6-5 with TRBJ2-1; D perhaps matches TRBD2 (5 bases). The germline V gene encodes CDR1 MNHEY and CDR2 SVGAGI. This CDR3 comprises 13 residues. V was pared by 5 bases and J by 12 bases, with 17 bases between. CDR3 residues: CASSREGGLLQFF. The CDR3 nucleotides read TGTGCCAGCAGTAGAGAAGGCGGGTTGTTGCAGTTCTTC.

CDR3: CASSPWTEKFSPLHF. The DNA for the CDR3 is TGCGCCAGCAGCCCGTGGACAGAGAAATTCTCACCCCTCCACTTT. J is TRBJ1-6 and V is TRBV4-1; D perhaps matches TRBD1 (6 bases). Trimming pared 4 bases from V and 10 bases from J, leaving 17 bases between. The CDR3 has 15 amino acids. The germline V gene has CDR1 MGHRA and CDR2 YSYEKL.

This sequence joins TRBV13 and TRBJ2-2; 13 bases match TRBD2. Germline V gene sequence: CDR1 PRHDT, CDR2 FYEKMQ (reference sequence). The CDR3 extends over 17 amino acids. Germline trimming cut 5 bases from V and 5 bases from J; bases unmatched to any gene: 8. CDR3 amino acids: CASSLGLAGDDTGELFF. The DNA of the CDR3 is TGTGCCAGCAGCCTCGGACTAGCGGGAGATGATACCGGGGAGCTGTTTTTT.

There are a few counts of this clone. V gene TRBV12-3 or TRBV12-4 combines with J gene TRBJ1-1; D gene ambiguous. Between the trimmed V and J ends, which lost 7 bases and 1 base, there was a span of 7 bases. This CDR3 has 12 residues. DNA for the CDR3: TGTGCCAGCAAAGAACCGAACACTGAAGCTTTCTTT. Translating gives CASKEPNTEAFF.

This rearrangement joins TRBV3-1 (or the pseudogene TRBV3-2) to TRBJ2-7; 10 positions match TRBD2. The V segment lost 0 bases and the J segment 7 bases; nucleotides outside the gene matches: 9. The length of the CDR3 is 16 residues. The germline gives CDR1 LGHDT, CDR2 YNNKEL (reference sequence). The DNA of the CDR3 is TGTGCCAGCAGCCAAGAAGTGGGGGGACTAGCGTGGGAGCAGTACTTC. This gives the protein CASSQEVGGLAWEQYF.

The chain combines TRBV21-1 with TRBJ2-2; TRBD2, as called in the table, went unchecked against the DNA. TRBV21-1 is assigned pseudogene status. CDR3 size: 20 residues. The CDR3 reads CASSIRELGSGNADTGELFF. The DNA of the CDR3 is TGTGCCAGCAGTATCAGGGAATTAGGTAGCGGGAATGCTGACACCGGGGAGCTGTTTTTT.

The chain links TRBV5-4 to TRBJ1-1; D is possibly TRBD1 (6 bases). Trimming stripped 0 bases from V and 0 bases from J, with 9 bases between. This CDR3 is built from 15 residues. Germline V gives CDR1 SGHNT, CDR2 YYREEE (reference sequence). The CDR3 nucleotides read TGTGCCAGCAGCTTGGCCGGGACAATGAACACTGAAGCTTTCTTT. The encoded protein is CASSLAGTMNTEAFF.

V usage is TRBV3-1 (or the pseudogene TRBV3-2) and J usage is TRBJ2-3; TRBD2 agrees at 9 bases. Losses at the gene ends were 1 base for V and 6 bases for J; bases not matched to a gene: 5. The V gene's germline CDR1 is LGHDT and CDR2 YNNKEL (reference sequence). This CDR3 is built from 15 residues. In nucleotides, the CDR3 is TGTGCCAGCAGCCAAGCTCTAGCGGGAACGGATACGCAGTATTTT. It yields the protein CASSQALAGTDTQYF.

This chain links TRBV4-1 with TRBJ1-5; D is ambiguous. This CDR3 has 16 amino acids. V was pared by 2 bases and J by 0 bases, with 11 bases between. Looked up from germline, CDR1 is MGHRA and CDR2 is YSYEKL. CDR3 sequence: CASSQHDGDSNQPQHF. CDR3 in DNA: TGCGCCAGCAGCCAACATGACGGTGATAGCAATCAGCCCCAGCATTTT.

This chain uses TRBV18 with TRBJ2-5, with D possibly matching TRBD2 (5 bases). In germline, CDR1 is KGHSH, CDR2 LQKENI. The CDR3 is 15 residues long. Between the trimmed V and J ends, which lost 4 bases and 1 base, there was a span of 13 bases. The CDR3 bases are TGTGCCAGCTCACTAAGAGGGAGTAGCCAAGAGACCCAGTACTTC. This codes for CASSLRGSSQETQYF.

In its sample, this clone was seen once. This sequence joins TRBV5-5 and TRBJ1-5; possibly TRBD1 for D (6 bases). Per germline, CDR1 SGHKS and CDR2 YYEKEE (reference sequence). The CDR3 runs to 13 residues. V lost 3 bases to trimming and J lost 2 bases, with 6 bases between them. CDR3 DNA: TGTGCCAGCAGCTGGACAGGCAATCAGCCCCAGCATTTT. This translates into CASSWTGNQPQHF.

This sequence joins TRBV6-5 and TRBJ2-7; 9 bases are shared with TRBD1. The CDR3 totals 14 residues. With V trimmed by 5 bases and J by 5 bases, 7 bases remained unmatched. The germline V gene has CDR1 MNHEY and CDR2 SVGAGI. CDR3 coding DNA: TGTGCCAGCAGTCGTTGGGACAGGGACCACGAGCAGTACTTC. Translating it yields CASSRWDRDHEQYF.

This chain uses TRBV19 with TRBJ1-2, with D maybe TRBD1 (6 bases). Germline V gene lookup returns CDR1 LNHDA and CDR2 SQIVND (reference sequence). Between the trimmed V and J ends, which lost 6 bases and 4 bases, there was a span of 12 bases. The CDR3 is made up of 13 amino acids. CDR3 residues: CASSPLGGYGYTF. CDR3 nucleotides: TGTGCCAGTAGCCCCTTAGGGGGCTATGGCTACACCTTC.

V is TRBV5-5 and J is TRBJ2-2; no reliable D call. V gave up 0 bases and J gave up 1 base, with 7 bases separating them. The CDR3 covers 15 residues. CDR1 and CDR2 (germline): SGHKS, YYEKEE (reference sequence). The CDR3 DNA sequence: TGTGCCAGCAGCTTGGGTAACGTGAACACCGGGGAGCTGTTTTTT. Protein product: CASSLGNVNTGELFF.

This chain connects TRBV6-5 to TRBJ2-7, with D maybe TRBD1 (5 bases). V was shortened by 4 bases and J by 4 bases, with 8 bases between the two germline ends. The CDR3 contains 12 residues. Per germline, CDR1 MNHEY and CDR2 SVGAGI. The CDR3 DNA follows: TGTGCCAGCAGTTCCTCAGGGTACGAGCAGTACTTC. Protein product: CASSSSGYEQYF.

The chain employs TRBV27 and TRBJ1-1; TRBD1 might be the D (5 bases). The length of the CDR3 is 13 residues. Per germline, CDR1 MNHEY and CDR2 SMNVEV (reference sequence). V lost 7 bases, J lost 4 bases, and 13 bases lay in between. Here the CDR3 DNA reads TGTGCCAGCACCCAACGGGGGAGCACTGAAGCTTTCTTT. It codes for CASTQRGSTEAFF.

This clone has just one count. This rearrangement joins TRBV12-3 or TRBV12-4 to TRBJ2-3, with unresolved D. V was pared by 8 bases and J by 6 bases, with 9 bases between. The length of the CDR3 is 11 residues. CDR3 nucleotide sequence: TGTGCCAGCTGTATTGGGGATACGCAGTATTTT. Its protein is CASCIGDTQYF.